This T cell receptor beta chain was identified in a study of tumor-infiltrating lymphocytes in primary liver carcinoma. It was unsorted whole blood that yielded blood RNA, and germline DNA was also extracted. Sampling before surgery obtained 4 to 5 milliliters of peripheral blood. Details on this clonotype: Its antigen is not known. At one end the junction does not follow the germline gene, possibly because of a read error.

With a constant-region primer, TCR beta cDNA was made from around 530 ng of total RNA. Libraries of TCR beta came from three nested multiplex PCR rounds with slightly modified ARM-PCR. TCRdb reanalysed the multiplex PCR reads using MiXCR and keeps one entry per CDR3 protein. The sample comprises hundreds of thousands of distinct CDR3 sequences, 55% to 65% of which are singletons, and roughly 9% rests with the top ten. Overall study results and limits: Top-250-clone fractions were significantly higher in tumors than in blood (p = 0.039). Tumor-adjacent and tumor-blood pairs showed less overlap than tumor region pairs.

The sequenced material came from peripheral blood. The receptor was derived from a man aged 40-55 years with primary liver carcinoma and hepatitis B virus infection.

The CDR3 here is CASSQQTGWNGQCF. In DNA, the CDR3 is TGCGCCAGCAGCCAACAGACAGGGTGGAACGGGCAGTGCTTC. The chain joins TRBV4-3 to TRBJ2-7; 7 bases align to TRBD1. The CDR3 extends over 14 amino acids. Germline loops: CDR1 LGHNA, CDR2 YSLEER.